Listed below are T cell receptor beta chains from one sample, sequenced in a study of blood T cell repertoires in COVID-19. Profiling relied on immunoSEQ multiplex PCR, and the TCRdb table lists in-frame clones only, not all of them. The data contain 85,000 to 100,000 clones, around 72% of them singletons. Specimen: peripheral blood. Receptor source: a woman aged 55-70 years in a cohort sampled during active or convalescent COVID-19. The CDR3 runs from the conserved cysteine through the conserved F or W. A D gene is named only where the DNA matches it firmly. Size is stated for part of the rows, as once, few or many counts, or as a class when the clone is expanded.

CDR3 DNA: TGTGCCAGCAGCGTACGGTTGGGACAGGGACATGGCTACACCTTC
CDR3 protein: CASSVRLGQGHGYTF
J gene: TRBJ1-2
D gene: TRBD1
clone size: .
V gene: TRBV9

CDR3 DNA: TGCGCCAGCAGCTCACAGGGATCCTCGAAATGGCTGTTTTTT
CDR3 protein: CASSSQGSSKWLFF
J gene: TRBJ1-4
D gene: .
clone size: .
V gene: TRBV5-1

CDR3 DNA: TGCGCCAGCAGCCAAGTTATTCTTGGGGGGAACTATGGCTACACCTTC
CDR3 protein: CASSQVILGGNYGYTF
J gene: TRBJ1-2
D gene: .
clone size: .
V gene: TRBV4-1

CDR3 DNA: TGTGCCAGCAGCCCTGGGGACTTCACAGATACGCAGTATTTT
CDR3 protein: CASSPGDFTDTQYF
J gene: TRBJ2-3
D gene: .
clone size: .
V gene: TRBV14

CDR3 DNA: TGTGCCAGCACCACAGGAGGGGGGGGCCGGAATGAGCAGTTCTTC
CDR3 protein: CASTTGGGGRNEQFF
J gene: TRBJ2-1
D gene: .
clone size: once
V gene: TRBV11-2

CDR3 DNA: TGTGCCGGCTCCATCGGGGAGCTGTTTTTT
CDR3 protein: CAGSIGELFF
J gene: TRBJ2-2
D gene: .
clone size: .
V gene: TRBV30

CDR3 DNA: TGTGCCACCATCAACAGGGGCGCGAGGGCTAACTATGGCTACACCTTC
CDR3 protein: CATINRGARANYGYTF
J gene: TRBJ1-2
D gene: TRBD1
clone size: .
V gene: TRBV2

CDR3 DNA: TGTGCCAGCAGCTTGGGTCTCGTCAGCACAGATACGCAGTATTTT
CDR3 protein: CASSLGLVSTDTQYF
J gene: TRBJ2-3
D gene: .
clone size: .
V gene: TRBV5-4

CDR3 DNA: TGTGCCAGCTCACCGGGCCAGGGTGACGAGCAGTACTTC
CDR3 protein: CASSPGQGDEQYF
J gene: TRBJ2-7
D gene: .
clone size: .
V gene: TRBV18

CDR3 DNA: TGTGCCAGCTCACCACTAGCGGGACAGGGTGTATTTGGCTACACCTTC
CDR3 protein: CASSPLAGQGVFGYTF
J gene: TRBJ1-2
D gene: TRBD1
clone size: .
V gene: TRBV18